The clone carrying this T cell receptor beta chain was detected only once. Its antigen remains unknown. This sample is drawn from a study of radiation and T cells in renal cell carcinoma. Study in general: Nephrectomy followed 15 Gy stereotactic body radiation by 4 weeks.

The repertoire was sequenced with immunoSEQ multiplex PCR; TCRdb's copy has only in-frame clones and lacks some. This sample has about 58,000 clones, with around 81% found just once. CDR1 is SGHTA and CDR2 is FQGNSA in the germline V gene. The V end lost 1 base, the J end lost 0 bases, and 16 bases lay between the germline ends. This CDR3 comprises 18 residues. Study-level points and caveats: Without pretreatment biopsies, baseline tumor clonotype presence was undetermined.

Time point specified: blood 2 weeks post-SBRT. Treatment of the sample: 15 Gy SBRT to primary tumor, nephrectomy 4 weeks later. Blood was sampled at baseline, 2 weeks and 4 weeks after SBRT. This clonotype was obtained from a man aged 55-75 years with renal cell carcinoma. The J gene is TRBJ2-1, the V gene TRBV7-2; D gene ambiguous. The sequencing used blood, collected from a patient whose treatment included radiotherapy and nephrectomy. The CDR3 region has the DNA TGTGCCAGCAGCTTAGTCTCAATCGGGCTAAGCTCCTACAATGAGCAGTTCTTC. Amino acids: CASSLVSIGLSSYNEQFF. The whole variable domain, filled in from reference TRBV7-2 and TRBJ2-1, reads GAGVSQSPSNKVTEKGKDVELRCDPISGHTALYWYRQSLGQGLEFLIYFQGNSAPDKSGLPSDRFSAERTGGSVSTLTIQRTQQEDSAVYLCASSLVSIGLSSYNEQFFGPGTRLTVL.